These 13 T cell receptor beta chains share one sample of origin, sequenced in a study of T cell responses to AZD1222 COVID-19 vaccine. Sequencing used immunoSEQ multiplex PCR; TCRdb keeps in-frame clones, though not all of them. Of some 150,000 clones listed, 85% to 90% were seen once; the top ten hold 3% to 4.5%. This specimen was peripheral blood, taken on day 0 of AZD1222 vaccination. The receptors come from an adult in good health.

The J gene is TRBJ1-1, the V gene TRBV5-1; TRBD1 is a possible D gene (6 bases). Germline CDR1 and CDR2: SGHRS and YFSETQ. V dropped 4 bases and J dropped 2 bases, with 18 bases sitting between them. The CDR3 loop spans 16 amino acids. The CDR3 region is CASSLNPLGQNTEAFF. The CDR3 region has the DNA TGCGCCAGCAGCCTAAATCCCCTGGGACAAAACACTGAAGCTTTCTTT.

The chain employs TRBV7-9 and TRBJ1-2; D gene ambiguous. The length of the CDR3 is 13 residues. Trimming took off 0 bases at V and 8 bases at J, with 10 bases between the two ends. Germline CDR1 and CDR2: SEHNR and FQNEAQ (reference sequence). The CDR3 is CASSLAEIGGYTF. As DNA, the CDR3 is TGTGCCAGCAGCTTAGCGGAGATAGGGGGCTACACCTTC.

The CDR3 sequence is CASIGPRQNQPQHF. The CDR3 coding sequence is TGTGCCAGCATCGGGCCCCGTCAGAATCAGCCCCAGCATTTT. This chain uses TRBV28 with TRBJ1-5; no reliable D call. Germline lookup yields CDR1 MDHEN and CDR2 SYDVKM. V lost 7 bases and J 4 bases, leaving 14 bases between the germline ends. CDR3 length equals 14 residues.

V is TRBV18 and J is TRBJ2-5, with D perhaps assigned TRBD1 or TRBD2 (5 bases each). There are 13 residues in the CDR3. Looked up from germline, CDR1 is KGHSH and CDR2 is LQKENI. The ends were cut back, 4 bases at V and 4 bases at J, with 10 bases in the middle. The CDR3 DNA reads TGTGCCAGCTCACGCAATGGGGGAGAGACCCAGTACTTC. This encodes CASSRNGGETQYF.

This chain joins TRBV11-2 and TRBJ2-2, with 9 nucleotides matching TRBD2. The CDR3 is made up of 15 amino acids. After removal of 2 bases from V and 5 bases from J, the junction contained 3 bases not matched to a gene. Germline V lookup: CDR1 SGHAT, CDR2 FQNNGV. For the CDR3, the DNA is TGTGCCAGCAGCTTATGGACTAGCGAAACCGGGGAGCTGTTTTTT. This gives the protein CASSLWTSETGELFF.

This clone has a single count. V is TRBV4-3 and J is TRBJ1-3; the D is unclear. Trimming took 2 bases from V and 0 from J, leaving 8 bases between them. Germline CDR1 reads LGHNA; CDR2 reads YSLEER. The CDR3 has 15 residues. The CDR3 reads CASSQWVTSGNTIYF. The DNA for the CDR3 is TGCGCCAGCAGCCAATGGGTCACCTCTGGAAACACCATATATTTT.

The chain has TRBV30 and TRBJ1-5; D remains unclear. Germline V gene lookup returns CDR1 GTSNPN and CDR2 SVGIG (reference sequence). V lost 1 base and J 7 bases, leaving 14 bases between the germline ends. The CDR3 extends over 14 amino acids. CDR3 protein: CAWSGGVSAQPQHF. For the CDR3, the DNA is TGTGCCTGGAGTGGTGGGGTAAGCGCCCAGCCCCAGCATTTT.

This clone was seen a handful of times. This rearrangement joins TRBV9 to TRBJ2-5; 8 bases agree with TRBD2. Trimming removed 4 bases from V and 2 bases from J; junction bases left unmatched: 10. This CDR3 comprises 16 residues. CDR1 is SGDLS and CDR2 is YYNGEE in the germline V gene. CDR3 protein: CASSLTQGLGQETQYF. CDR3 DNA sequence: TGTGCCAGCAGCTTGACCCAGGGACTAGGGCAAGAGACCCAGTACTTC.

The rearrangement uses TRBV5-1 and TRBJ2-1, with a tentative D call TRBD2 (5 bases). The CDR3 is 17 amino acids. Germline-derived CDR1 and CDR2 are SGHRS and YFSETQ. Deletions cut 2 bases from V and 1 base from J, with 16 bases between. CDR3: CASSFTPTRSSYNEQFF. Here the CDR3 DNA reads TGCGCCAGCAGCTTTACACCCACTAGATCGTCCTACAATGAGCAGTTCTTC.

The V call is TRBV24-1, the J call TRBJ2-3; D perhaps matches TRBD1 (6 bases). The ends were cut back, 5 bases at V and 2 bases at J, with 10 bases in the middle. This CDR3 comprises 14 residues. Germline-derived CDR1 and CDR2 are KGHDR and SFDVKD. The CDR3 here is CATSGTALTDTQYF. Written as DNA, the CDR3 is TGTGCCACCAGTGGGACAGCCCTCACAGATACGCAGTATTTT.

The CDR3 region is CASGLVLGREASGSEQFF. CDR3 coding DNA: TGTGCTAGTGGTTTGGTTCTTGGGCGGGAGGCTAGCGGGAGTGAGCAGTTCTTC. The chain links TRBV12-5 to TRBJ2-1; TRBD2 matches at 10 bases. The CDR3 is 18 residues long. The V gene end was trimmed by 0 bases and the J gene end by 9 bases; junction bases not matched to a gene: 14. Germline V CDR1 and CDR2: LGHNT, FRNRAP.

V is TRBV21-1 and J is TRBJ1-6. TRBV21-1 is annotated as a pseudogene. CDR3 length equals 16 residues. This CDR3 is CASTPLPRSYNSPLHF. CDR3 in DNA: TGTGCCAGCACGCCTCTCCCCCGCTCCTATAATTCACCCCTCCACTTT.

This chain uses TRBV7-3 with TRBJ1-6, with D uncertain. Per the germline V gene, CDR1 is SGHTA and CDR2 is FQGTGA. V dropped 2 bases and J dropped 18 bases, with 23 bases sitting between them. The length of the CDR3 is 15 residues. In DNA form, the CDR3 reads TGTGCCAGCAGCTTACCGCGGGGTGTCGGCAGGCCCGGCCACTTT. It encodes CASSLPRGVGRPGHF.